This T cell receptor (beta chain) was captured in a study of T-cell memory formation after mild COVID-19. The overall study: Clustering of TCRs was largely donor specific.

Each CDR3 protein is one row after TCRdb ran MiXCR on the 5' RACE reads. The profile shows about 400,000 distinct CDR3 sequences, around 22% of them singletons. Study findings and constraints: CD4+ contracting clones were found mainly in CM and EM, and CD8+ ones in EMRA. Memory from before infection featured some responding clones, which suggests cross-reactive memory joined.

Notes on this clonotype: Its matching antigen is unknown.

CDR3 length equals 15 residues. Per germline, CDR1 MGHDK and CDR2 SYGVNS. V lost 3 bases, J lost 2 bases, and 6 bases stayed unmatched. The genes are TRBV25-1 and TRBJ1-2; 7 nucleotides align to TRBD1. The TCR comes from an adult woman who had mild COVID-19 (a few samples of this study predate the infection). Cell type and time point are not known. Sequencing was performed on PBMCs or a T cell subset sorted from them (not recorded which). This CDR3 is CASSDGTAGNYGYTF. CDR3 sequence (DNA): TGTGCCAGCAGTGACGGGACAGCCGGCAACTATGGCTACACCTTC.